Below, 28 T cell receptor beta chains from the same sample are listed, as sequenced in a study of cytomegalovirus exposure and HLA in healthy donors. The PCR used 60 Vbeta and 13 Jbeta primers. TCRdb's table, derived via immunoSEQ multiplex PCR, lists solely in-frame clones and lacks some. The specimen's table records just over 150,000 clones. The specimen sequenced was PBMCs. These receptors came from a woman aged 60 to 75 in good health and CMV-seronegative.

In DNA form, the CDR3 reads TGTGCCAGCAAGGGAAACAGGGCTGGAAACACCATATATTTT. Translation gives CASKGNRAGNTIYF. The V gene is TRBV2, the J gene TRBJ1-3; D is possibly TRBD1 (6 bases). Germline V lookup: CDR1 SNHLY, CDR2 FYNNEI. The CDR3 length is 14 residues. V lost 7 bases and J 2 bases, leaving 12 bases between the germline ends. The whole variable domain, filled in from reference TRBV2 and TRBJ1-3, reads EPEVTQTPSHQVTQMGQEVILRCVPISNHLYFYWYRQILGQKVEFLVSFYNNEISEKSEIFDDQFSVERPDGSNFTLKIRSTKLEDSAMYFCASKGNRAGNTIYFGEGSWLTVV.

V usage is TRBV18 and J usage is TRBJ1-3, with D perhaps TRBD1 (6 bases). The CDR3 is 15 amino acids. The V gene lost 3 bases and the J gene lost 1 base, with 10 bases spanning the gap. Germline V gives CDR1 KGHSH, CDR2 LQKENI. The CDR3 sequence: CASSPYRESGNTIYF. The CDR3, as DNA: TGTGCCAGCTCACCTTACAGGGAATCTGGAAACACCATATATTTT.

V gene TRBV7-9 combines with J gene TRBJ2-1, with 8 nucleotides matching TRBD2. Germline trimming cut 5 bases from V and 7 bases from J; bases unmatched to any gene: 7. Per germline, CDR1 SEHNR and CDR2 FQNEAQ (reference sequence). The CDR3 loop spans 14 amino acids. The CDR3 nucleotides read TGTGCCAGCAGCCCCTGGGTAGCGGGAAATGAGCAGTTCTTC. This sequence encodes CASSPWVAGNEQFF.

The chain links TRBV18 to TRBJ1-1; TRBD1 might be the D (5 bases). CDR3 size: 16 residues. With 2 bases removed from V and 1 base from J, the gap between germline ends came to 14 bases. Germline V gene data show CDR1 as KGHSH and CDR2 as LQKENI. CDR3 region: CASSPVLGEANTEAFF. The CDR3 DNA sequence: TGTGCCAGCTCACCAGTCCTGGGGGAGGCGAACACTGAAGCTTTCTTT.

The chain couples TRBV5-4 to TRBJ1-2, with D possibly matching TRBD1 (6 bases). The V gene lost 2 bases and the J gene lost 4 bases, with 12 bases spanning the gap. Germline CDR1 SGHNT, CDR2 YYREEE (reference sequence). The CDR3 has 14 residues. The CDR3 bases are TGTGCCAGCAGCTTCATGACAGGAGTCTATGGCTACACCTTC. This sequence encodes CASSFMTGVYGYTF.

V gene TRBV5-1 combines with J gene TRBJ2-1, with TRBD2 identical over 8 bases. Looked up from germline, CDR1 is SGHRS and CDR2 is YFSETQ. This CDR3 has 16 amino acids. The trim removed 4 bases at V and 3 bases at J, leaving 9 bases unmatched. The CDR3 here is CASSLHGSGSYNEQFF. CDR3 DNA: TGCGCCAGCAGCCTGCACGGGAGCGGGAGCTACAATGAGCAGTTCTTC.

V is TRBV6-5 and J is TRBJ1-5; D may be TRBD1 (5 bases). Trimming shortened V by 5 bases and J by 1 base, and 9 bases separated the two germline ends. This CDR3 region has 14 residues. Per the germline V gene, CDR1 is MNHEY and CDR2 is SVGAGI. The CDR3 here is CASSRQYSNQPQHF. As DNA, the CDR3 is TGTGCCAGCAGTCGACAGTACAGCAATCAGCCCCAGCATTTT.

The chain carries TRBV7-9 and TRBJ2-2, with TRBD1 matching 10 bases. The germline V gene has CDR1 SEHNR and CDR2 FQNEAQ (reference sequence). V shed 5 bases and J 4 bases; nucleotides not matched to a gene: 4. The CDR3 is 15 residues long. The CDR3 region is CASSRQGARTGELFF. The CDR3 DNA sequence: TGTGCCAGCAGCAGACAGGGGGCGCGCACCGGGGAGCTGTTTTTT.

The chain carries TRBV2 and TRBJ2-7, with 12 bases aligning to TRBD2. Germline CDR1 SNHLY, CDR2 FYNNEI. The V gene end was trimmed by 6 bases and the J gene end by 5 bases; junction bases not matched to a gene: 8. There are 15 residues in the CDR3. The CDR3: CASRELAGGSHEQYF. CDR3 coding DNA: TGTGCCAGCAGGGAGCTAGCGGGAGGGTCCCACGAGCAGTACTTC.

The CDR3 spells CASISGLGDTEAFF. In nucleotides, the CDR3 is TGTGCCAGCATCTCGGGACTAGGAGACACTGAAGCTTTCTTT. The chain carries TRBV6-1 and TRBJ1-1; tentatively, D is TRBD1 (5 bases). CDR1 is MNHNS and CDR2 is SASEGT in the germline V gene. Trimming removed 7 bases from V and 3 bases from J, with 15 bases in between. The CDR3 sequence is 14 residues long.

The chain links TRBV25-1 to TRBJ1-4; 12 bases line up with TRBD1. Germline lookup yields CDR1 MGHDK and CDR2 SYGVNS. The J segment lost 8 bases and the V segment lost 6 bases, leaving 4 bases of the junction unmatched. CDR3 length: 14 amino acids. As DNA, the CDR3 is TGTGCCAGCAGCTCGGGACAGGGGGCAGAAAAACTGTTTTTT. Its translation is CASSSGQGAEKLFF.

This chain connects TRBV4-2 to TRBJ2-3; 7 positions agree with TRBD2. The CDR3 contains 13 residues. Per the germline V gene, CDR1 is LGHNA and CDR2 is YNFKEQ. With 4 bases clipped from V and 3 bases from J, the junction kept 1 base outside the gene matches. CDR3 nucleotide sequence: TGTGCCAGCAGCCGGGGGGGAACAGATACGCAGTATTTT. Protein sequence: CASSRGGTDTQYF.

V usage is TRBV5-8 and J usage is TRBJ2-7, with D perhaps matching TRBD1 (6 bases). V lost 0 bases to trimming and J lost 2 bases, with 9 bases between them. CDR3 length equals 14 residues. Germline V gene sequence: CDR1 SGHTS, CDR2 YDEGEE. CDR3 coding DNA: TGTGCCAGCAGCTTGGGGACAGCCCCCTACGAGCAGTACTTC. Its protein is CASSLGTAPYEQYF.

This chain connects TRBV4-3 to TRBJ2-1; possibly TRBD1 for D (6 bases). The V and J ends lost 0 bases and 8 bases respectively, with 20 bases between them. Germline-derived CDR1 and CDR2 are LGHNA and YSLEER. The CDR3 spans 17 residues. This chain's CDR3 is CASSQDTPGAFSDEQFF. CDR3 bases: TGCGCCAGCAGCCAAGATACTCCAGGGGCCTTTAGCGATGAGCAGTTCTTC.

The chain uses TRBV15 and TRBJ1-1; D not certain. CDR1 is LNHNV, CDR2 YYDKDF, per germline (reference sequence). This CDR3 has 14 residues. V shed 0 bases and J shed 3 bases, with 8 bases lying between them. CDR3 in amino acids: CATSREGRDTEAFF. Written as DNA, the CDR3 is TGTGCCACCAGCAGAGAAGGGCGGGACACTGAAGCTTTCTTT.

The CDR3 sequence: CASSTRDAMWFF. The CDR3 DNA follows: TGTGCCAGTAGCACGCGGGACGCAATGTGGTTCTTC. The chain employs TRBV19 and TRBJ2-1; TRBD2 might be the D (6 bases). Germline CDR1 reads LNHDA; CDR2 reads SQIVND (reference sequence). The V end was cut by 6 bases, the J end by 15 bases, with 18 bases between. This CDR3 has 12 residues.

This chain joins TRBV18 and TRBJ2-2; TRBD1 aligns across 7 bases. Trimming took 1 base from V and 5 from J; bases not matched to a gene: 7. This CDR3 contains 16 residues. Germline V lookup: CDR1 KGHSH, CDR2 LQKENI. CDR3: CASSPRRGSVTGELFF. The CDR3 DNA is TGTGCCAGCTCACCACGCAGGGGGAGTGTAACCGGGGAGCTGTTTTTT.

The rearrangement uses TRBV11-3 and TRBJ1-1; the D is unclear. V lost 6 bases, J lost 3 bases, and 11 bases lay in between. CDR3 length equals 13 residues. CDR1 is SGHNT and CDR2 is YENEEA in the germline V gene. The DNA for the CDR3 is TGTGCCAGCAGTTATCATCCGGACACTGAAGCTTTCTTT. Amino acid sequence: CASSYHPDTEAFF.

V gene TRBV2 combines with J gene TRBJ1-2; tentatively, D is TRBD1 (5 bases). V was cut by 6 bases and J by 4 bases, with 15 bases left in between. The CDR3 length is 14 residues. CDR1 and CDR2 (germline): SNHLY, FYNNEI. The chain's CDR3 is CASRFRGNVYGYTF. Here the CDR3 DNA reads TGTGCCAGCAGGTTTAGGGGAAATGTCTATGGCTACACCTTC.

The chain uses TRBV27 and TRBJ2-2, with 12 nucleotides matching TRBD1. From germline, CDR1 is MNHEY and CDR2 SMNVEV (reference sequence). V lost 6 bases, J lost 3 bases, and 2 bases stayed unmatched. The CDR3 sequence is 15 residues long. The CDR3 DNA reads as TGTGCCAGCAGGGGACAGGGGGCGCACACCGGGGAGCTGTTTTTT. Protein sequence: CASRGQGAHTGELFF.

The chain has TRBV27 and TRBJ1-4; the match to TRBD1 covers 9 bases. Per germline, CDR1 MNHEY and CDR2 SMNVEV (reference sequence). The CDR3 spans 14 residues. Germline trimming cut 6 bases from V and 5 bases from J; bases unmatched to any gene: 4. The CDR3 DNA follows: TGTGCCAGCAGCGCCGGGACAGGGAATGAAAAACTGTTTTTT. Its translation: CASSAGTGNEKLFF.

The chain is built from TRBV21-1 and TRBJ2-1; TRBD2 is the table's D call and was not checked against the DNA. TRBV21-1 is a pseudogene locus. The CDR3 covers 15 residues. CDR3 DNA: TGTGCCAGCAGCAAAGGGGGGACTTATGACAATGAGCAGTTCTTC. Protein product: CASSKGGTYDNEQFF.

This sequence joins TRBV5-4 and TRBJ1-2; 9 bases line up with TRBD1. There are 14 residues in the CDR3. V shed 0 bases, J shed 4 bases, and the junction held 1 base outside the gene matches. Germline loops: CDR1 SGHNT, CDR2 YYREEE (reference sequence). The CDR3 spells CASSLGQGGYGYTF. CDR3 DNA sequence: TGTGCCAGCAGCTTGGGACAGGGGGGCTATGGCTACACCTTC.

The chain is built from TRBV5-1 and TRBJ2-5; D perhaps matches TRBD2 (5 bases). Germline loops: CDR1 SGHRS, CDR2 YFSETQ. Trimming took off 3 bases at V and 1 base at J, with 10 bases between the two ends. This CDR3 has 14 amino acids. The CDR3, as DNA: TGCGCCAGCAGCTCGCAGGACTCCCAAGAGACCCAGTACTTC. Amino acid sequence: CASSSQDSQETQYF.

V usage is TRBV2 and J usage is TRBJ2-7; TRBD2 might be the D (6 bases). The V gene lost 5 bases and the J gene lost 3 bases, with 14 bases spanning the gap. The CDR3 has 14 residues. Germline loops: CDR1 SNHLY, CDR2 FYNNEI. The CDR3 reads CASSWSLAVYEQYF. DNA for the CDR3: TGTGCCAGCAGTTGGTCATTAGCGGTCTACGAGCAGTACTTC.

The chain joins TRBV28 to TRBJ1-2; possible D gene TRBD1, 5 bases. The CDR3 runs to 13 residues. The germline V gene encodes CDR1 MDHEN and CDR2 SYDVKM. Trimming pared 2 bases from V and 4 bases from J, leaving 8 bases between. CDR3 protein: CASSLGALYGYTF. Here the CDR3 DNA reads TGTGCCAGCAGTTTAGGGGCACTCTATGGCTACACCTTC.

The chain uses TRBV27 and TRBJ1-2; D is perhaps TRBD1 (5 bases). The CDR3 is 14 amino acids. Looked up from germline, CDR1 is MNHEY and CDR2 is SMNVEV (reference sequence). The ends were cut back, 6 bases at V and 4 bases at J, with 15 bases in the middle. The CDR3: CASSLGHGLYGYTF. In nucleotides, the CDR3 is TGTGCCAGCAGCCTCGGACACGGCCTCTATGGCTACACCTTC.

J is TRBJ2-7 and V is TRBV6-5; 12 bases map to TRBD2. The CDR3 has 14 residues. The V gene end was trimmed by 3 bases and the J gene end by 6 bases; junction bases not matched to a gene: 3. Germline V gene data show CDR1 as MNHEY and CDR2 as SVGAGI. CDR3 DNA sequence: TGTGCCAGCAGTTATCAACTAGCGGGGGGCGAGCAGTACTTC. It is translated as CASSYQLAGGEQYF.